This T cell receptor (beta chain) was recorded in a study of T cells expressing NK-cell markers. The wider study: Serological testing identified seven of the eight sequenced donors as HCMV-seropositive and one as seronegative.

5'RACE template switching with UMIs produced the TCR beta cDNA. Each CDR3 protein gets one entry in TCRdb, which reprocessed the 5' RACE reads and gives no DNA. Here the sample table reports approximately 150,000 distinct CDR3 sequences. The CDR3 is made up of 15 amino acids. CDR1 LNHDA and CDR2 SQIVND come from the germline V gene (reference sequence). The chain has TRBV19 and TRBJ1-5; the D call from TCRdb, TRBD1, cannot be confirmed without DNA. The TCR sequence derives from a woman between 18 and 69 years old in good health. Sequenced input: blood T cells: a sorted CD56 or NKG2C T cell subset, CD4+ or CD8+ T cells, or bulk PBMC T cells (not recorded which). The CDR3 loop reads CASSISGTGNQPQHF.